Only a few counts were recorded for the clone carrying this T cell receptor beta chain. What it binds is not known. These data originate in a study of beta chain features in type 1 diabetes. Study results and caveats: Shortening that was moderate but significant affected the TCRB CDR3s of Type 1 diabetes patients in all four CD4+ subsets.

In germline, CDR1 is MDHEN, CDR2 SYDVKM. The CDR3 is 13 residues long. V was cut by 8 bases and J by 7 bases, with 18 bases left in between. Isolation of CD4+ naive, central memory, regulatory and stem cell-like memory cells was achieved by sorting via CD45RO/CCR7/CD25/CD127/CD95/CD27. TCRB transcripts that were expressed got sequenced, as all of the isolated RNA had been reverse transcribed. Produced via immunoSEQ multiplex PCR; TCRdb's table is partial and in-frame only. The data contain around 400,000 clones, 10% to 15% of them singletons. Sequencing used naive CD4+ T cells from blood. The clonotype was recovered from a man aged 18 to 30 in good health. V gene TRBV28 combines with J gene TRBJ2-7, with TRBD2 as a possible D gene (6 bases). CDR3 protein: CASHGRETGEQYF. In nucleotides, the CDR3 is TGTGCCAGCCATGGGCGGGAAACTGGGGAGCAGTACTTC.